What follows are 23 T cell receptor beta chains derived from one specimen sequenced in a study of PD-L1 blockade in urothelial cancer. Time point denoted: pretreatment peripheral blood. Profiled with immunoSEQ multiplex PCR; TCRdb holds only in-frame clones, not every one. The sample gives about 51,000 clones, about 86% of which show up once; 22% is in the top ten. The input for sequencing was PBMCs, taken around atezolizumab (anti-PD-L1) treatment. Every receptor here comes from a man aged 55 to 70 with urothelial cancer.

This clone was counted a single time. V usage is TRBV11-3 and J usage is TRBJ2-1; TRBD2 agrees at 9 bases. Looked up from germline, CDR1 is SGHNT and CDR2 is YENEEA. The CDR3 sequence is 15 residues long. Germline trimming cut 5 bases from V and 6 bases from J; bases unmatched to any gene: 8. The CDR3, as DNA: TGTGCCAGCAGCCTAGGACTAGCGTCTTTCAATGAGCAGTTCTTC. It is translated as CASSLGLASFNEQFF.

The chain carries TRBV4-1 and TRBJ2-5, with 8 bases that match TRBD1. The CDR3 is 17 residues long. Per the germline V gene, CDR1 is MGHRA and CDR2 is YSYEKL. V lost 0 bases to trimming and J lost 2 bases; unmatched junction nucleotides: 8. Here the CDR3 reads CASSQDATGGIQETQYF. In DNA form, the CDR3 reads TGCGCCAGCAGCCAAGATGCAACAGGGGGAATACAAGAGACCCAGTACTTC.

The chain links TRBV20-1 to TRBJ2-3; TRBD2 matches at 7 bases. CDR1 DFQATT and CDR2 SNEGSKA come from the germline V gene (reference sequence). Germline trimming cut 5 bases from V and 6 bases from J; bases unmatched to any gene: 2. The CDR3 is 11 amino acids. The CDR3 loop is CSARGSDTQYF. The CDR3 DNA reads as TGCAGTGCTCGCGGGAGTGATACGCAGTATTTT.

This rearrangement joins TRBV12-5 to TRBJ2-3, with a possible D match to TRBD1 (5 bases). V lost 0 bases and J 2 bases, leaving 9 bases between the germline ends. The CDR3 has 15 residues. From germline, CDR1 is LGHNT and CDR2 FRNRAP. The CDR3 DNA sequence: TGTGCTAGTGGTTTGGTACTCGGACACACAGATACGCAGTATTTT. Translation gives CASGLVLGHTDTQYF.

The CDR3, as DNA: TGTGCCAGCAGGCTCCTAGGGACAGGAGAGAACACTGAAGCTTTCTTT. Its translation: CASRLLGTGENTEAFF. The chain has TRBV6-6 and TRBJ1-1; 8 nucleotides line up with TRBD1. Germline-derived CDR1 and CDR2 are MNHNY and SVGAGI (reference sequence). V lost 6 bases to trimming and J lost 1 base; unmatched junction nucleotides: 10. The CDR3 runs 16 residues.

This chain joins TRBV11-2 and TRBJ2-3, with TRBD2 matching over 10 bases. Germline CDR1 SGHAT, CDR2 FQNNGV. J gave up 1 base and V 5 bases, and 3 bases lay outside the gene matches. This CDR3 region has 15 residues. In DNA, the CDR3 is TGTGCCAGCAGCATCAGCGGGGGGGGCACAGATACGCAGTATTTT. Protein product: CASSISGGGTDTQYF.

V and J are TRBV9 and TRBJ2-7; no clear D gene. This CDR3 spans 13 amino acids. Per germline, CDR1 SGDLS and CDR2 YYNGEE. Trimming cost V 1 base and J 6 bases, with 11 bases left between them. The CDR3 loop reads CASSVSGFGEQYF. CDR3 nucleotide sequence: TGTGCCAGCAGCGTAAGTGGTTTCGGCGAGCAGTACTTC.

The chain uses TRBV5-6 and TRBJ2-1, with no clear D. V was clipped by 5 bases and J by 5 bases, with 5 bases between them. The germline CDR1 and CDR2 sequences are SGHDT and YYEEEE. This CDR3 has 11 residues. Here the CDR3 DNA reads TGTGCCAGCAGTCGGGACAATGAGCAGTTCTTC. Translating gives CASSRDNEQFF.

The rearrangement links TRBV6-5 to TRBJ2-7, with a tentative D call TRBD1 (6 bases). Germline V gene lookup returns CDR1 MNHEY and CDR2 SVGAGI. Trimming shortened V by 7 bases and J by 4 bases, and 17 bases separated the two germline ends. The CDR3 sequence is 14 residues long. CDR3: CASKPPGALYEQYF. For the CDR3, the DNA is TGTGCCAGCAAACCACCAGGGGCCCTTTACGAGCAGTACTTC.

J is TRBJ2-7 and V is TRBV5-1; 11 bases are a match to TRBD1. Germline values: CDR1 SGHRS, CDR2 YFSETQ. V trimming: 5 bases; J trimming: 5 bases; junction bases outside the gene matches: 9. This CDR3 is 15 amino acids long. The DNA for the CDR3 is TGCGCCAGCAGTCGCTCCGGGACAGGGGGACACGAGCAGTACTTC. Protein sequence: CASSRSGTGGHEQYF.

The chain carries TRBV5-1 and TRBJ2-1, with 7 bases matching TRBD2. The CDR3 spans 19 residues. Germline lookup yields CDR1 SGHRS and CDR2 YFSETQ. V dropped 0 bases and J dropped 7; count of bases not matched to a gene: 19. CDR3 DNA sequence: TGCGCCAGCAGCTTGGGGCCTCCTAGCGGAGGGGCGAGTTATAATGAGCAGTTCTTC. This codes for CASSLGPPSGGASYNEQFF.

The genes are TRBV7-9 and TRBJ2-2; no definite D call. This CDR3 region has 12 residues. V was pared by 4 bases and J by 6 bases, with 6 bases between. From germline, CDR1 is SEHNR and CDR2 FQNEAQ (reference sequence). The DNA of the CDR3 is TGTGCCAGCAGCTACAGTCCCGGGGAGCTGTTTTTT. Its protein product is CASSYSPGELFF.

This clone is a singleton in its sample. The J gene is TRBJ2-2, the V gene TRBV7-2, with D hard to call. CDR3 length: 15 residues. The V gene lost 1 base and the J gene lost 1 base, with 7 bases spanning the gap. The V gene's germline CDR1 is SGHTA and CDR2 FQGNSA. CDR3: CASSLGRGNTGELFF. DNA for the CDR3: TGTGCCAGCAGCTTAGGCAGAGGGAACACCGGGGAGCTGTTTTTT.

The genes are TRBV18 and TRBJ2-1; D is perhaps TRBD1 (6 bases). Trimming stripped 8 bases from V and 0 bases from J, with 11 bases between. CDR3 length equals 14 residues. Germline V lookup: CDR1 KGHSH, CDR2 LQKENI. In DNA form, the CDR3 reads TGTGCCAGCACGAAGGACAGCTCCTACAATGAGCAGTTCTTC. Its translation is CASTKDSSYNEQFF. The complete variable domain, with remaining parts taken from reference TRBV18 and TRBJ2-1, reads NAGVMQNPRHLVRRRGQEARLRCSPMKGHSHVYWYRQLPEEGLKFMVYLQKENIIDESGMPKERFSAEFPKEGPSILRIQQVVRGDSAAYFCASTKDSSYNEQFFGPGTRLTVL.

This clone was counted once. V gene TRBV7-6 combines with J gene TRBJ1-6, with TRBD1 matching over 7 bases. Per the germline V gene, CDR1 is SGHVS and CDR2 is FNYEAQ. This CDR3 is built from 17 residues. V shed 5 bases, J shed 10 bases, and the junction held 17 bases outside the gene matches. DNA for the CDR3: TGTGCCAGCAGCCCGTACGAGGAGGGGGCATTCGACTCACCCCTCCACTTT. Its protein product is CASSPYEEGAFDSPLHF. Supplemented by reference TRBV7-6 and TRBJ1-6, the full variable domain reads GAGVSQSPRYKVTKRGQDVALRCDPISGHVSLYWYRQALGQGPEFLTYFNYEAQQDKSGLPNDRFSAERPEGSISTLTIQRTEQRDSAMYRCASSPYEEGAFDSPLHFGNGTRLTVT.

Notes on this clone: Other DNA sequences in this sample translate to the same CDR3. This chain's CDR3 is CAWSVGEGTEAFF. The CDR3 DNA sequence: TGTGCCTGGAGTGTTGGGGAGGGCACTGAAGCTTTCTTT. This rearrangement joins TRBV30 to TRBJ1-1; no clear D gene. CDR3 length: 13 amino acids. V was shortened by 0 bases and J by 4 bases, with 9 bases between the two germline ends. From germline, CDR1 is GTSNPN and CDR2 SVGIG (reference sequence).

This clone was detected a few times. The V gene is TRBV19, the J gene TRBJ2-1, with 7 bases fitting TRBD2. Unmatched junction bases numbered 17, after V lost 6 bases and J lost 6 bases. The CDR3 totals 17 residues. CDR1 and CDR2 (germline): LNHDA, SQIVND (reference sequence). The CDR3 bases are TGTGCCAGTAGCACATCCACTGGGGGGGGAAATCCCAATGAGCAGTTCTTC. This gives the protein CASSTSTGGGNPNEQFF.

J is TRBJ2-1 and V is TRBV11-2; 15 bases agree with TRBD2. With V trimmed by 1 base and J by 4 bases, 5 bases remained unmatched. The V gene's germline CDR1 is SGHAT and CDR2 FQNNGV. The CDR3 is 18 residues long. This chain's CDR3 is CASSLGTSGRAGYNEQFF. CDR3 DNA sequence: TGTGCCAGCAGCTTAGGGACTAGCGGGAGGGCCGGGTACAATGAGCAGTTCTTC.

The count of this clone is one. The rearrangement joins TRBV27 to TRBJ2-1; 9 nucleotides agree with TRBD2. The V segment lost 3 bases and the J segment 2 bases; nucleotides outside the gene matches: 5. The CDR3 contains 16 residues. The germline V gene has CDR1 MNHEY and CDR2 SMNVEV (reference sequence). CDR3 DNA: TGTGCCAGCAGTTTCATGGCTAGCGGGGCCTACAATGAGCAGTTCTTC. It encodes CASSFMASGAYNEQFF.

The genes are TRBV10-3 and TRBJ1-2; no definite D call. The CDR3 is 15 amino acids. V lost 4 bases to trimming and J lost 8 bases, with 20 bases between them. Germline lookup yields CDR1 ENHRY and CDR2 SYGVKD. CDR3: CAISGQTGRVAGYTF. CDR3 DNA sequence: TGTGCCATCAGTGGGCAGACTGGGAGGGTCGCCGGCTACACCTTC.

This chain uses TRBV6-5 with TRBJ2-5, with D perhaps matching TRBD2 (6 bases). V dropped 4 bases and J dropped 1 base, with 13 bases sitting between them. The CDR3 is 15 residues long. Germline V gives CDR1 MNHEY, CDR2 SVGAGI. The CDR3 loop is CASSSSGGSQETQYF. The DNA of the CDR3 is TGTGCCAGCAGTTCGTCTGGAGGGTCCCAAGAGACCCAGTACTTC.

CDR3 sequence (DNA): TGTGCCAGCAGTCTTATAGCGGGGGAAGAATACGAGCAGTACTTC. Protein product: CASSLIAGEEYEQYF. The chain employs TRBV7-2 and TRBJ2-7; 9 nucleotides match TRBD2. This CDR3 spans 15 amino acids. Germline V gene lookup returns CDR1 SGHTA and CDR2 FQGNSA. Trimming removed 6 bases from V and 4 bases from J; junction bases left unmatched: 10.

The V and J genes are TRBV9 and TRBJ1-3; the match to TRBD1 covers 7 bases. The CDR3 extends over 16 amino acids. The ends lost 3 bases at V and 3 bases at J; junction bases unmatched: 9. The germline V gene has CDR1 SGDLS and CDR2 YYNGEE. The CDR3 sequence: CASSDAGTVFGNTIYF. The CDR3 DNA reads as TGTGCCAGCAGCGACGCCGGGACAGTCTTTGGAAACACCATATATTTT.